This entry lists 21 T cell receptor beta chains sequenced from one sample in a study of radiotherapy plus CTLA-4 blockade in lung cancer. TCRdb's copy holds only in-frame clones and misses some; the assay was immunoSEQ multiplex PCR. The table shows about 80,000 clones, with about 86% occurring only once. The starting material was peripheral blood, obtained from a patient treated with radiotherapy plus ipilimumab. Receptors were obtained from a human donor with non-small cell lung cancer who had a partial response to radiotherapy plus ipilimumab.

The chain carries TRBV27 and TRBJ1-4, with TRBD1 as a possible D gene (5 bases). CDR3 length: 14 amino acids. CDR1 and CDR2 (germline): MNHEY, SMNVEV (reference sequence). V was trimmed by 5 bases and J by 8 bases, leaving 15 bases between them. DNA of the CDR3: TGTGCCAGCAGTCCTTCGGGGGGTCGGGAAAAACTGTTTTTT. The encoded protein is CASSPSGGREKLFF. The complete variable domain, with remaining parts taken from reference TRBV27 and TRBJ1-4, reads EAQVTQNPRYLITVTGKKLTVTCSQNMNHEYMSWYRQDPGLGLRQIYYSMNVEVTDKGDVPEGYKVSRKEKRNFPLILESPSPNQTSLYFCASSPSGGREKLFFGSGTQLSVL.

This chain connects TRBV28 to TRBJ2-7; 8 nucleotides align to TRBD1. Germline values: CDR1 MDHEN, CDR2 SYDVKM. The CDR3 spans 14 residues. Germline trimming cut 2 bases from V and 5 bases from J; bases unmatched to any gene: 5. Written as DNA, the CDR3 is TGTGCCAGCAGTTTACGGACAGGGCAGGACGAGCAGTACGTC. Protein: CASSLRTGQDEQYV.

This clone appeared a single time. The J gene is TRBJ2-5, the V gene TRBV18, with D unclear. This CDR3 is built from 14 residues. Trimming removed 0 bases at V and 1 base at J, with 6 bases between. Germline CDR1 and CDR2: KGHSH and LQKENI. The CDR3 spells CASSPPALQETQYF. In nucleotides, the CDR3 is TGTGCCAGCTCACCACCGGCCCTCCAAGAGACCCAGTACTTC.

The chain recombines TRBV11-2 with TRBJ2-3, with 7 bases aligning to TRBD1. CDR1 is SGHAT, CDR2 FQNNGV, per germline. J gave up 3 bases and V 5 bases, and 11 bases lay outside the gene matches. The CDR3 runs 16 residues. CDR3 nucleotides: TGTGCCAGCAGCAGGACAGGTGAAGTTAGGACAGATACGCAGTATTTT. Its protein product is CASSRTGEVRTDTQYF.

The V gene is TRBV7-8, the J gene TRBJ1-2; D not resolved. V dropped 2 bases and J dropped 7 bases, with 8 bases sitting between them. The CDR3 has 12 amino acids. Germline CDR1 reads SGHVS; CDR2 reads FQNEAQ. The CDR3 reads CASSLMSFGYTF. In DNA, the CDR3 is TGTGCCAGCAGCTTAATGAGCTTTGGCTACACCTTC.

The chain links TRBV19 to TRBJ2-5; TRBD2 might be the D (5 bases). Germline CDR1 and CDR2: LNHDA and SQIVND (reference sequence). The CDR3 is 12 residues long. This CDR3 is CSRRGIPETQYF. The CDR3 bases are TGTTCAAGGAGAGGGATCCCCGAGACCCAGTACTTC.

In DNA, the CDR3 is TGTGCCAGCAGCAAAGACCCACAGGTTCAGGTCGAGCAGTACTTC. Translating gives CASSKDPQVQVEQYF. The chain joins TRBV13 to TRBJ2-7; D possibly corresponds to TRBD1 (5 bases). Germline CDR1 and CDR2: PRHDT and FYEKMQ (reference sequence). Trimming cost V 5 bases and J 6 bases, with 20 bases left between them. The CDR3 spans 15 residues.

The rearrangement uses TRBV30 and TRBJ2-5; D may be TRBD2 (5 bases). The germline CDR1 and CDR2 sequences are GTSNPN and SVGIG (reference sequence). V was pared by 0 bases and J by 5 bases, with 13 bases between. This CDR3 has 14 amino acids. CDR3 bases: TGTGCCTGGAGTGTAAGAGGGTTGGATGAGACCCAGTACTTC. Translated: CAWSVRGLDETQYF.

CDR3 nucleotide sequence: TGCGCCAGCAGTGCCCGACAGGCATCGGACACTGAAGCTTTCTTT. Its protein is CASSARQASDTEAFF. The chain employs TRBV10-1 and TRBJ1-1; TRBD1 is a possible D gene (6 bases). CDR3 length: 15 amino acids. Germline-derived CDR1 and CDR2 are WNHNN and SYGVQD (reference sequence). V was shortened by 4 bases and J by 3 bases, with 15 bases between the two germline ends.

The chain uses TRBV27 and TRBJ2-3; tentative D call: TRBD2 (5 bases). The V end was cut by 5 bases, the J end by 0 bases, with 15 bases between. CDR3 size: 16 residues. Germline V gene lookup returns CDR1 MNHEY and CDR2 SMNVEV (reference sequence). The CDR3 bases are TGTGCCAGCAGTCCCCGAGGGTTCTTAAGCACAGATACGCAGTATTTT. Its protein is CASSPRGFLSTDTQYF.

This clone was found a few times. The rearrangement links TRBV6-6 to TRBJ1-5, with D perhaps TRBD1 (5 bases). V gave up 5 bases and J gave up 2 bases, with 13 bases separating them. The CDR3 length is 15 residues. The germline V gene has CDR1 MNHNY and CDR2 SVGAGI (reference sequence). CDR3 DNA: TGTGCCAGCAGTCCGGGGGTGGGTGGCAATCAGCCCCAGCATTTT. Protein product: CASSPGVGGNQPQHF.

The rearrangement uses TRBV11-2 and TRBJ1-4; 7 bases align to TRBD1. CDR3 length: 15 amino acids. Trimming cost V 4 bases and J 1 base; bases outside gene matches: 3. Per germline, CDR1 SGHAT and CDR2 FQNNGV. CDR3 sequence reads: CASSSNRGTNEKLFF. Written as DNA, the CDR3 is TGTGCCAGCAGCTCGAACAGGGGAACTAATGAAAAACTGTTTTTT.

CDR3 nucleotide sequence: TGTGCCAGCGTTGGGGGGGGGACAGGGAAATCACCCCTCCACTTT. Encoded protein: CASVGGGTGKSPLHF. The V gene is TRBV6-1, the J gene TRBJ1-6, with 9 bases identical to TRBD1. The length of the CDR3 is 15 residues. Germline-derived CDR1 and CDR2 are MNHNS and SASEGT. The trim removed 8 bases at V and 10 bases at J, leaving 12 bases unmatched.

The genes are TRBV11-3 and TRBJ2-2, with 7 bases identical to TRBD1. The CDR3 totals 15 residues. Germline V CDR1 and CDR2: SGHNT, YENEEA. V lost 3 bases, J lost 6 bases, and 7 bases stayed unmatched. The CDR3 DNA is TGTGCCAGCAGCTTGGGGCAGGGGGTACCCGGGGAGCTGTTTTTT. Its protein is CASSLGQGVPGELFF.

J is TRBJ2-5 and V is TRBV2; D call uncertain. The germline CDR1 and CDR2 sequences are SNHLY and FYNNEI. Trimming took 0 bases from V and 7 from J, leaving 15 bases between them. CDR3 length equals 15 residues. The CDR3 coding sequence is TGTGCCAGCAGTGAAGCGCTAGGTGGGTCCGGGACCCAGTACTTC. Protein product: CASSEALGGSGTQYF.

CDR3 DNA: TGCGCCAGCAGCGGGGGACTAGCCGCCTACGAGCAGTACTTC. Protein sequence: CASSGGLAAYEQYF. J is TRBJ2-5 and V is TRBV5-1, with 9 bases that match TRBD2. The end of the DNA aligns better with TRBJ2-7, so the J call may be wrong. The CDR3 sequence is 14 residues long. The germline V gene has CDR1 SGHRS and CDR2 YFSETQ.

The CDR3 sequence is CATLRGGGYNEQFF. As DNA, the CDR3 is TGTGCCACATTGCGGGGAGGGGGGTACAATGAGCAGTTCTTC. V gene TRBV28 combines with J gene TRBJ2-1, with D tentatively TRBD2 (7 bases). Between the trimmed V and J ends, which lost 10 bases and 4 bases, there was a span of 17 bases. Germline assignment: CDR1 MDHEN and CDR2 SYDVKM. The CDR3 is 14 amino acids.

This chain connects TRBV5-8 to TRBJ2-3; possible D gene TRBD2, 7 bases. CDR1 and CDR2 from the germline V gene are SGHTS and YDEGEE. Trimming removed 5 bases from V and 1 base from J, with 26 bases in between. The CDR3 has 19 amino acids. The CDR3 coding sequence is TGTGCCAGCAGTTTGAGACTATCGAAGAGAGGGGGGGGCACAGATACGCAGTATTTT. Translating gives CASSLRLSKRGGGTDTQYF.

J is TRBJ1-2 and V is TRBV9, with TRBD1 matching over 7 bases. This CDR3 is built from 15 residues. CDR1 is SGDLS and CDR2 is YYNGEE in the germline V gene. V was clipped by 0 bases and J by 5 bases; unmatched bases: 7. The CDR3 nucleotides are TGTGCCAGCAGCGTAGCTCCGACAGGGATATATGGCTACACCTTC. Residues: CASSVAPTGIYGYTF. Complete variable domain (other parts from reference TRBV9 and TRBJ1-2): DSGVTQTPKHLITATGQRVTLRCSPRSGDLSVYWYQQSLDQGLQFLIQYYNGEERAKGNILERFSAQQFPDLHSELNLSSLELGDSALYFCASSVAPTGIYGYTFGSGTRLTVV.

A remark on this clone: At the DNA level, this CDR3 is encoded by other sequences in the same sample as well. The chain recombines TRBV28 with TRBJ1-1, with a tentative D call TRBD1 (5 bases). CDR3 length: 13 residues. CDR1 and CDR2 (germline): MDHEN, SYDVKM. The germline V and J ends were trimmed by 3 bases and 4 bases, with 9 bases remaining between them. CDR3: CASSFRGLTEAFF. As DNA, the CDR3 is TGTGCCAGCAGTTTTAGGGGCCTCACTGAAGCTTTCTTT.

This clone was recorded a few times. CDR3 in DNA: TGCGCCAGCAGCCAGACCGGGACAGGGGACGAAAAACTGTTTTTT. Translated, it gives CASSQTGTGDEKLFF. The chain employs TRBV4-3 and TRBJ1-4; 10 bases fit TRBD1. Germline lookup yields CDR1 LGHNA and CDR2 YSLEER. The CDR3 loop spans 15 amino acids. V shed 3 bases, J shed 8 bases, and the junction held 6 bases outside the gene matches.